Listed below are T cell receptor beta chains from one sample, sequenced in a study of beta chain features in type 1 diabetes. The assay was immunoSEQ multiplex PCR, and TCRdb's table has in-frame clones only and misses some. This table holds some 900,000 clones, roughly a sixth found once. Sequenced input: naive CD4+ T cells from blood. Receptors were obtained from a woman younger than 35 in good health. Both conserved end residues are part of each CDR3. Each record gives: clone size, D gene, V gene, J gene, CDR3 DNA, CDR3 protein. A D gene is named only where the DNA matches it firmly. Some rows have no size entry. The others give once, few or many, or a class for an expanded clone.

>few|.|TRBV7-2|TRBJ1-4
TGTGCCAGCAGCTTAGATTCTGGCCATAATGAAAAACTGTTTTTT
CASSLDSGHNEKLFF
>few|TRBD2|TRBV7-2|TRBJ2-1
TGTGCCAGCAGCCGTCGAGGAGCGGGAGGGCCTATTAATGAGCAGTTCTTC
CASSRRGAGGPINEQFF
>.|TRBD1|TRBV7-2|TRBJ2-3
TGTGCCAGCAGCTTAGGGGACAGGGGGCAAGATACGCAGTATTTT
CASSLGDRGQDTQYF
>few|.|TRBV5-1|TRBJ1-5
TGCGCCAGCGCAGAGGGAAATAGCAATCAGCCCCAGCATTTT
CASAEGNSNQPQHF
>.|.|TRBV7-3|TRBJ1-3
TGTGCCAGCAGCTTATCGGCGAGCTCTGGAAACACCATATATTTT
CASSLSASSGNTIYF
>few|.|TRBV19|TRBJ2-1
TGTGCCAGTAGTCCAGGCGCCTTACTGCCTGAGCAGTTCTTC
CASSPGALLPEQFF
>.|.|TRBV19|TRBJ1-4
TGTGCCAGCGAAAAAGGGCACAGCGGGGAAAAACTGTTTTTT
CASEKGHSGEKLFF
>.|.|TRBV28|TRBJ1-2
TGTGCCAGCAGTCCACAGGGAGCGGGGTATGGCTACACCTTC
CASSPQGAGYGYTF
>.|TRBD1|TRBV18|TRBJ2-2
TGTGCCAGCGTACAGGGGCTTAACACCGGGGAGCTGTTTTTT
CASVQGLNTGELFF
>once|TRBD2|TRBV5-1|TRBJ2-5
TGCGCCAGCAGCCTAGCAGTAGCGGGGCATAGCGGGACCCAGTACTTC
CASSLAVAGHSGTQYF